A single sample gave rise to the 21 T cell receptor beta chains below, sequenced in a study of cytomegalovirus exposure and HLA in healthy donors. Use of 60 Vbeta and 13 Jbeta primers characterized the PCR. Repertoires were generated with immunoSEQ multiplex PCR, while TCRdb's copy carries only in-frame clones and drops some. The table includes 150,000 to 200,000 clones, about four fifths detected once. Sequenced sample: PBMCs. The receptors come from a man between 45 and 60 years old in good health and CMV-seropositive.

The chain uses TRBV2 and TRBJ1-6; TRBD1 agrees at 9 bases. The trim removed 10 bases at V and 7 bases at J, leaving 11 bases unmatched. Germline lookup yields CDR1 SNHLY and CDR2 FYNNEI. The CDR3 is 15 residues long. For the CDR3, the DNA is TGTGCCATCCCGGGACAGGGAAGCCCCAATTCACCCCTCCACTTT. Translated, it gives CAIPGQGSPNSPLHF.

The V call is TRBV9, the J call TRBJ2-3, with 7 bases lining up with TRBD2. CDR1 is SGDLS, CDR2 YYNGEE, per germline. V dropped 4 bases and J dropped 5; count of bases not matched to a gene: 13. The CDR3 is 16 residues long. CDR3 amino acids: CASSYGGSLGGDTQYF. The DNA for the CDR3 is TGTGCCAGCAGCTACGGGGGGAGCCTCGGTGGAGATACGCAGTATTTT. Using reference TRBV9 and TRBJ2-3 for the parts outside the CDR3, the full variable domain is DSGVTQTPKHLITATGQRVTLRCSPRSGDLSVYWYQQSLDQGLQFLIQYYNGEERAKGNILERFSAQQFPDLHSELNLSSLELGDSALYFCASSYGGSLGGDTQYFGPGTRLTVL.

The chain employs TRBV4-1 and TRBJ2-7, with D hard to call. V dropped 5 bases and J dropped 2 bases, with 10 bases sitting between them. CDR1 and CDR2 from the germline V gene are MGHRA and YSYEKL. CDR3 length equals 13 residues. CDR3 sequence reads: CASSRGATYEQYF. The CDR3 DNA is TGCGCCAGCAGCAGAGGAGCGACCTACGAGCAGTACTTC.

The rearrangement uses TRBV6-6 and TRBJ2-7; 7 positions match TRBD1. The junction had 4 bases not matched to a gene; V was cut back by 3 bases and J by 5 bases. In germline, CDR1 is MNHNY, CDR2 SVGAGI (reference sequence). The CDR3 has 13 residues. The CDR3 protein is CASSYPGQDEQYF. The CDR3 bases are TGTGCCAGCAGTTATCCCGGACAGGACGAGCAGTACTTC.

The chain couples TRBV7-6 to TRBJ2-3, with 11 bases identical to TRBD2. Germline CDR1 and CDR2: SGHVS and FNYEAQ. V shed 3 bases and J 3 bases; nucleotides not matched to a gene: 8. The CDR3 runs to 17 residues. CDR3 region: CASSFLISSGRTDTQYF. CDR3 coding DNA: TGTGCCAGCAGCTTTCTTATTTCTAGCGGGAGGACAGATACGCAGTATTTT.

As DNA, the CDR3 is TGTGCCATCAGTGATCTGAATCAGCCCCAGCATTTT. Amino acid sequence: CAISDLNQPQHF. The V and J genes are TRBV10-3 and TRBJ1-5; the D is unclear. This CDR3 spans 12 amino acids. The ends were cut back, 3 bases at V and 4 bases at J, with 4 bases in the middle. CDR1 ENHRY and CDR2 SYGVKD come from the germline V gene.

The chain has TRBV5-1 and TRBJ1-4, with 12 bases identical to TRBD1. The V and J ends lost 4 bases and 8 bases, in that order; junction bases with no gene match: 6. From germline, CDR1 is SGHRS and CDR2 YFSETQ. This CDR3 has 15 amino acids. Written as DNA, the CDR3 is TGCGCCAGCAGCCTAGGGACAGGGGGCGGCGAAAAACTGTTTTTT. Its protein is CASSLGTGGGEKLFF.

CDR3 loop: CASSLYRGSYEQYF. CDR3 bases: TGTGCCAGCAGCTTATACAGGGGGTCCTACGAGCAGTACTTC. This chain connects TRBV7-2 to TRBJ2-7; 8 positions agree with TRBD1. The length of the CDR3 is 14 residues. Germline trimming cut 2 bases from V and 1 base from J; bases unmatched to any gene: 1. Per the germline V gene, CDR1 is SGHTA and CDR2 is FQGNSA.

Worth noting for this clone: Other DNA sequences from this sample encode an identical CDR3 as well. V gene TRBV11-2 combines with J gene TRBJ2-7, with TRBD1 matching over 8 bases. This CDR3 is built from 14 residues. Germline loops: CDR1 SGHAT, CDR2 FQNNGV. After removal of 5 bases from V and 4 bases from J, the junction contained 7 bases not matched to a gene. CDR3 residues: CASSPGQGAYEQYF. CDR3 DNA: TGTGCCAGCAGCCCCGGACAGGGAGCATACGAGCAGTACTTC.

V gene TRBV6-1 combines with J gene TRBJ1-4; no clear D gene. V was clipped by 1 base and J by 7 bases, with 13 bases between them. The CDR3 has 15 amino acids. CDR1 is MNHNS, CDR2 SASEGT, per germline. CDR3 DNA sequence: TGTGCCAGCAGTGAAGGAGATTTCCGCGGTGAAAAACTGTTTTTT. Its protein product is CASSEGDFRGEKLFF.

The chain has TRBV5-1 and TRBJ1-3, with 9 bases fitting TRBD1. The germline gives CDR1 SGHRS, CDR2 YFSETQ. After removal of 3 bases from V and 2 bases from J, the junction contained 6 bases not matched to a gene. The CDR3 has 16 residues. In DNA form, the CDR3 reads TGCGCCAGCAGCTATACCGGGACAGGGACTGGAAACACCATATATTTT. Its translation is CASSYTGTGTGNTIYF.

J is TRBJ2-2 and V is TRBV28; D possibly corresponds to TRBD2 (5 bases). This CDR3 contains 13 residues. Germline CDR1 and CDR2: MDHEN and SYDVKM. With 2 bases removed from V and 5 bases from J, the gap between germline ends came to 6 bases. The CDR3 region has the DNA TGTGCCAGCAGTTTAACGGGGACCGGGGAGCTGTTTTTT. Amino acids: CASSLTGTGELFF. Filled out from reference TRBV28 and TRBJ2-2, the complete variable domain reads DVKVTQSSRYLVKRTGEKVFLECVQDMDHENMFWYRQDPGLGLRLIYFSYDVKMKEKGDIPEGYSVSREKKERFSLILESASTNQTSMYLCASSLTGTGELFFGEGSRLTVL.

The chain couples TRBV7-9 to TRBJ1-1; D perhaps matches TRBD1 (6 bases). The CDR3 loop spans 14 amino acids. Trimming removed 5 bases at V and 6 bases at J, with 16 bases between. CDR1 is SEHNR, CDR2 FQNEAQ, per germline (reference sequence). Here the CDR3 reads CASSPGHLISEAFF. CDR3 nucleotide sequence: TGTGCCAGCAGCCCGGGACACCTAATATCTGAAGCTTTCTTT.

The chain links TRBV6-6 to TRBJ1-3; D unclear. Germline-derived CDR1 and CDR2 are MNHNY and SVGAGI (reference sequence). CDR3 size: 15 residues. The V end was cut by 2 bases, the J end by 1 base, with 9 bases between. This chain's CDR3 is CASSYRDLSGNTIYF. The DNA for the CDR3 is TGTGCCAGCAGTTACCGGGATCTATCTGGAAACACCATATATTTT.

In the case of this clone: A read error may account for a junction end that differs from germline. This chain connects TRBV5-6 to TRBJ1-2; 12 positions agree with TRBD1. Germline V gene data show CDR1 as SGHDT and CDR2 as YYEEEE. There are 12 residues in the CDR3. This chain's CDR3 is CASSPGTGGVIF. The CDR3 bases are TGTGCCAGCAGTCCCGGGACAGGGGGCGTTATCTTC.

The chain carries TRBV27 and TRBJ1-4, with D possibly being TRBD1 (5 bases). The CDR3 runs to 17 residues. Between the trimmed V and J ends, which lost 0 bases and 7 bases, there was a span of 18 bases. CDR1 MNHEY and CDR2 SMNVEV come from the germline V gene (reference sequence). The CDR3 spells CASSLSGERQGGEKLFF. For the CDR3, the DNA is TGTGCCAGCAGTTTATCAGGGGAACGGCAGGGTGGTGAAAAACTGTTTTTT.

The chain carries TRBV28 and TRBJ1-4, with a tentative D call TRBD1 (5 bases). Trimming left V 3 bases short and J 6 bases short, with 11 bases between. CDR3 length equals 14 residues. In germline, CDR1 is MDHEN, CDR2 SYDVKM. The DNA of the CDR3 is TGTGCCAGCAGTTTTTGGCAGGGTGATGAAAAACTGTTTTTT. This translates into CASSFWQGDEKLFF.

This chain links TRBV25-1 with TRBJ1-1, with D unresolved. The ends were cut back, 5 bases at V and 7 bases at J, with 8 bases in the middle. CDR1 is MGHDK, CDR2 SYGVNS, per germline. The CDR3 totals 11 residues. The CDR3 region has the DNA TGTGCCAGCAGTTCCGGACTTGAAGCTTTCTTT. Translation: CASSSGLEAFF.

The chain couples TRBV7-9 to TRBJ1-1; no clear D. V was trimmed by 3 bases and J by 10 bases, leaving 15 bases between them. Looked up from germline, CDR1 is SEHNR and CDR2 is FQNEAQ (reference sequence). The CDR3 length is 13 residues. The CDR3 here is CASSFRVLLRAFF. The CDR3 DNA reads TGTGCCAGCAGCTTCCGAGTGTTATTGCGAGCTTTCTTT. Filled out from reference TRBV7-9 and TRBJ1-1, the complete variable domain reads DTGVSQNPRHKITKRGQNVTFRCDPISEHNRLYWYRQTLGQGPEFLTYFQNEAQLEKSRLLSDRFSAERPKGSFSTLEIQRTEQGDSAMYLCASSFRVLLRAFFGQGTRLTVV.

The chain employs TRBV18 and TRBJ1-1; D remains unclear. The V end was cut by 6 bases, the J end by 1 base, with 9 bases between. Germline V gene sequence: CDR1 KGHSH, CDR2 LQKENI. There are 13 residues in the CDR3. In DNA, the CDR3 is TGTGCCAGCTCTCCCCTCGGGAACACTGAAGCTTTCTTT. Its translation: CASSPLGNTEAFF.

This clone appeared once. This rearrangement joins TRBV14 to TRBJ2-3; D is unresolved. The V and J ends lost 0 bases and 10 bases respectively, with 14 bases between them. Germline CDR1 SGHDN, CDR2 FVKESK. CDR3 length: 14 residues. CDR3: CASSQDLVGRPQYF. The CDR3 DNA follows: TGTGCCAGCAGCCAAGATCTTGTTGGCAGGCCGCAGTATTTT. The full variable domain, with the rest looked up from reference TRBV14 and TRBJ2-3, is EAGVTQFPSHSVIEKGQTVTLRCDPISGHDNLYWYRRVMGKEIKFLLHFVKESKQDESGMPNNRFLAERTGGTYSTLKVQPAELEDSGVYFCASSQDLVGRPQYFGPGTRLTVL.